The entry below gives a single T cell receptor beta chain sequence along with its context. Its specificity is not known. RNA extraction gave at least 5 micrograms of total RNA per sample. This specimen belongs to a study of blood T cells in healthy people across ages. Study conclusions and caveats: PBMCs left unsorted prevented a conclusive naive versus antigen-experienced comparison.

CDR3 length: 14 amino acids. In germline, CDR1 is LGHDT, CDR2 YNNKEL (reference sequence). The ends were cut back, 3 bases at V and 4 bases at J, with 12 bases in the middle. The use of a sample-barcoded 5' primer and a J-beta primer mix characterized a second PCR of roughly 6 to 11 cycles. TCRdb re-derived calls from the 5' RACE reads in MiXCR, one entry per CDR3 protein. The sample includes 1 million or so distinct CDR3 sequences, under 30% seen only once; the top ten take around 0.75%. The same sample was also used in a study of T cells of mothers and their children.

The rearrangement joins TRBV3-1 to TRBJ1-1; D is possibly TRBD1 (5 bases). The clonotype originates from a girl aged 2 to 10 in good health. The source material was blood. In nucleotides, the CDR3 is TGTGCCAGCAGCCACGCTCCAGGGATCACTGAAGCTTTCTTT. Translated, it gives CASSHAPGITEAFF.